This TCR beta chain stems from a study of blood T cell repertoires in COVID-19. The CDR3 is 16 amino acids. J was trimmed by 1 base and V by 5 bases; bases with no gene match: 6. The germline CDR1 and CDR2 sequences are SGHNT and YENEEA. Assay: immunoSEQ multiplex PCR; the TCRdb copy retains only in-frame clones and omits some. This table holds about 410,000 clones, 90% found once. Donors in Cohort 3 who had recovered were those with two negative PCRs, healthcare professional clearance, or resolution of their symptoms. Sequencing was done on a sample of PBMCs or T cells enriched from blood (not recorded which). The source is a man aged 18 to 29 who had recovered from COVID-19. This chain connects TRBV11-3 to TRBJ1-1; 11 bases agree with TRBD1. In DNA form, the CDR3 reads TGTGCCAGCAGCCCAGGACAGGGGGCTCGGAACACTGAAGCTTTCTTT. It yields the protein CASSPGQGARNTEAFF.